Sequencing of this TCR beta chain was carried out in a study of T-cell memory formation after mild COVID-19. Overall study results and limits: A subset of responding clones appeared in pre-infection memory, suggesting cross-reactive memory joined. From day 15 to 85, contracting clones were balanced between CD4 and CD8, whereas later expanders leaned toward CD4+.

The sample holds many counts of this clonotype. Its antigen is as yet unknown. The CDR3 totals 15 residues. Germline loops: CDR1 SGHRS, CDR2 YFSETQ. V shed 4 bases, J shed 0 bases, and the junction held 4 bases outside the gene matches. From the 5' RACE reads, TCRdb called clonotypes with MiXCR, one entry per CDR3 protein. The sample holds 400,000 to 500,000 distinct CDR3 sequences; roughly 17% are singletons and the top ten take 20% to 25%. This TCR was sampled from a young man who had mild COVID-19 (a few samples of this study predate the infection). Cell type and time point are not known. Material: PBMCs or a T cell subset sorted from them (not recorded which). The rearrangement joins TRBV5-1 to TRBJ2-1, with 7 bases identical to TRBD2. The chain's CDR3 is CASSPGGSSYNEQFF. CDR3 sequence (DNA): TGCGCCAGCAGCCCCGGGGGGAGCTCCTACAATGAGCAGTTCTTC.